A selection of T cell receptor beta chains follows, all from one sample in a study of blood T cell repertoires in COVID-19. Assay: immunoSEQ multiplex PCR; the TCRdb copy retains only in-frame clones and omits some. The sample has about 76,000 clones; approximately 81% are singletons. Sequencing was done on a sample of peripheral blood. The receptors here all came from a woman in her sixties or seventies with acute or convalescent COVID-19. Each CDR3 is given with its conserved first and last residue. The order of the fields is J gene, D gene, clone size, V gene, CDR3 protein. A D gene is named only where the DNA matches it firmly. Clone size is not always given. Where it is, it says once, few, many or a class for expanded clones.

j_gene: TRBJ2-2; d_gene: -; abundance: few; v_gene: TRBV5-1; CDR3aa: CASSLARGAGELFF
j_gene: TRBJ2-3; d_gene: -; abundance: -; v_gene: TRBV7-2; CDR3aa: CASSLRIEDTQYF
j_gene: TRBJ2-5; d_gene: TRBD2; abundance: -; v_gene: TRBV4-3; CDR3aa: CASSQGLAGDQETQYF
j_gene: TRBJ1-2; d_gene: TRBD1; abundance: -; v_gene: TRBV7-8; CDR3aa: CASSLQSPGTGDGYTF
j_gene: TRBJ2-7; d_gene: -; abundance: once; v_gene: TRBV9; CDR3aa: CASSVVGAILHYEQYF
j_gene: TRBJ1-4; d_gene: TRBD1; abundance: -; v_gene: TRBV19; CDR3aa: CASSTGQGALREKLFF
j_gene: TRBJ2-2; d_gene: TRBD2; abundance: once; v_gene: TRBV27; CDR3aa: CASRGTSGGSGELFF
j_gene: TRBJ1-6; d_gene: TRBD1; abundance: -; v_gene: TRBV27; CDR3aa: CASSLTGNTSPLHF
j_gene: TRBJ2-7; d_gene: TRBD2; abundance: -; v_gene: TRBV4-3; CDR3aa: CASSQVAGGPSYEQYF
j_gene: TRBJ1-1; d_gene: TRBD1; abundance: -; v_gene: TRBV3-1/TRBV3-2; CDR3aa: CASSPLGQGLEAFF
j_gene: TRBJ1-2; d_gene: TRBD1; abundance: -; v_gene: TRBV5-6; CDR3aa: CASSLNTGQDYGYTF
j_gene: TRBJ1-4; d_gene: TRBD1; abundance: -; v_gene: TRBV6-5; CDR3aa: CASQRSGQGDEKLFF
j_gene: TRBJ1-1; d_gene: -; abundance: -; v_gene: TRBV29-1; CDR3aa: CSVVLRDTEAFF
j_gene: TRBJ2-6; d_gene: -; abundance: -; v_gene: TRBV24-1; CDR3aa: CATSGGRWGANVLTF
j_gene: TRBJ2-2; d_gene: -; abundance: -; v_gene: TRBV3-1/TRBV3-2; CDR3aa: CASSQVRAGGELFF
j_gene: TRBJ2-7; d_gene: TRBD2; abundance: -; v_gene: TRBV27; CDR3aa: CASSLGSSGAGGLRRTYEQYF
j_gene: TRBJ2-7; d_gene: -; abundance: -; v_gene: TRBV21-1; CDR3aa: CASSPRVLRSFYEQYF
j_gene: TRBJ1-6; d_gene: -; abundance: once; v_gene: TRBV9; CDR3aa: CASSVGNQDGPLHF
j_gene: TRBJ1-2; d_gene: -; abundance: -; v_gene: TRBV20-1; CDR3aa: CSASIQGFGYTF
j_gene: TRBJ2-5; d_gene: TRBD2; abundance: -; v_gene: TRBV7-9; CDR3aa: CASSSRTSGGNLETQYF
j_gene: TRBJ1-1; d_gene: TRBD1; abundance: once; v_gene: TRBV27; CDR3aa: CASSAQGGRNTEAFF
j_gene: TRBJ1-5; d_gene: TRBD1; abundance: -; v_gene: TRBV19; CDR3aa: CASSVQGEGNQPQHF
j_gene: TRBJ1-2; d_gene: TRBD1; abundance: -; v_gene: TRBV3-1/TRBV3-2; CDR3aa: CASSQGQGSYGYTF
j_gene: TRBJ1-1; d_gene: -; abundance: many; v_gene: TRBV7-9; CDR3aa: CASSSRGLGSEAFF
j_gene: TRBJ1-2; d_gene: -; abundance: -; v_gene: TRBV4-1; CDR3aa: CASSQGWATNYGYTF
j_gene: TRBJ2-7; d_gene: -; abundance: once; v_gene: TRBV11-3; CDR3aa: CASSLEYGREQYF
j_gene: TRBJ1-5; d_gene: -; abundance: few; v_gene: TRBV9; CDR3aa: CASSAVPDQPQHF
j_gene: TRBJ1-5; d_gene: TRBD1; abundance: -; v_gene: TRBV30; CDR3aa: CAWSKGGFNNQPQHF
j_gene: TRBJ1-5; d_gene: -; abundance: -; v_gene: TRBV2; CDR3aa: CASSGTALNQPQHF
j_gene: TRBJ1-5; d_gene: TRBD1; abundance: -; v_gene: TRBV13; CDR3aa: CASSLGTGGMGQPQHF
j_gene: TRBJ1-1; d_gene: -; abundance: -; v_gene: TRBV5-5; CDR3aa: CASSLAQFEAFF
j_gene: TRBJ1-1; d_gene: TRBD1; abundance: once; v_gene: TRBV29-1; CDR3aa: CSVDGDRGDSEAFF
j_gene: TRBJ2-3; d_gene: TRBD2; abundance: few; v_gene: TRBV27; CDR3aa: CASSSQRGGRLADTQYF
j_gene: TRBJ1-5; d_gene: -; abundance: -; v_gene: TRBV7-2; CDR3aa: CASSLNPGTTGRNQPQHF
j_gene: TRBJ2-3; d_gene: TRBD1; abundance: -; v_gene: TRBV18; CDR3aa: CASSSTGTGFPDTQYF
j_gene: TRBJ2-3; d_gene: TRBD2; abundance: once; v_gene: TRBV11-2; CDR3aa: CASSSRLAGGTDTQYF
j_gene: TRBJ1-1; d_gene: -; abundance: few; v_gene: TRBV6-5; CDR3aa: CASSIGVILEAFF
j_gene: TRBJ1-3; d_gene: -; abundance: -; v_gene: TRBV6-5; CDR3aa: CASSPDRYGNTIYF
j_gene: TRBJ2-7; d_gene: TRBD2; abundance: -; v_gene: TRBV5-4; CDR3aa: CASSATSGVYEQYF
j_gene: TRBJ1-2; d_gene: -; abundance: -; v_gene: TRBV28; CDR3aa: CASSPPGYGYTF
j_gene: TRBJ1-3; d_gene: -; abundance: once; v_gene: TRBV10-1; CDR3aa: CASSESGSGNTIYF
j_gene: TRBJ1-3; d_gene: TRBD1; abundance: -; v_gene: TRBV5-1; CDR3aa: CASSLTTGEENTIYF
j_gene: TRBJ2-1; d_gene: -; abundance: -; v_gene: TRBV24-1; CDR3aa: CATSDLGGQLYNEQFF
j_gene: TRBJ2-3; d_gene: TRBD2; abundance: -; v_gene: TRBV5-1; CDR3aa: CASSPRGGTDTQYF
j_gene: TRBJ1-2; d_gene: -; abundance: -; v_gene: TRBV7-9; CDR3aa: CASSLSRGLDYGYTF
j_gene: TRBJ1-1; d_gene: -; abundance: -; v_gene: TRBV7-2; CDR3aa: CASWAALMNTEAFF
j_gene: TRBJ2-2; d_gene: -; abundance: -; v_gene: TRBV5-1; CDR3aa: CASSAETVTGELFF
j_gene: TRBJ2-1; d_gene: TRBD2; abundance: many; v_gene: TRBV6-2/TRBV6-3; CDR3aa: CASSPWDGEAGGYNEQFF